This T cell receptor (beta chain) was sequenced in a study of blood T cell repertoires in COVID-19. About the research overall: Nucleic acid was either cDNA or gDNA, and it came from T cells, B-cell-depleted T cells, or PBMCs.

Per the germline V gene, CDR1 is MNHNY and CDR2 is SVGAGI (reference sequence). V was clipped by 5 bases and J by 5 bases; unmatched bases: 21. The CDR3 is 19 amino acids. TCRdb keeps only in-frame clones here, not all; method: immunoSEQ multiplex PCR. The profile covers 400,000 to 550,000 clones, with 85% to 90% appearing a single time and 4% to 5.5% taken by the ten largest. This receptor was identified in a young woman with acute or convalescent COVID-19. The chain employs TRBV6-6 and TRBJ2-5; 9 nucleotides agree with TRBD1. The sample comprised peripheral blood. CDR3 amino acids: CASSLLPPETGGDGETQYF. The DNA for the CDR3 is TGTGCCAGCAGTCTTCTACCCCCGGAGACAGGGGGTGATGGGGAGACCCAGTACTTC.